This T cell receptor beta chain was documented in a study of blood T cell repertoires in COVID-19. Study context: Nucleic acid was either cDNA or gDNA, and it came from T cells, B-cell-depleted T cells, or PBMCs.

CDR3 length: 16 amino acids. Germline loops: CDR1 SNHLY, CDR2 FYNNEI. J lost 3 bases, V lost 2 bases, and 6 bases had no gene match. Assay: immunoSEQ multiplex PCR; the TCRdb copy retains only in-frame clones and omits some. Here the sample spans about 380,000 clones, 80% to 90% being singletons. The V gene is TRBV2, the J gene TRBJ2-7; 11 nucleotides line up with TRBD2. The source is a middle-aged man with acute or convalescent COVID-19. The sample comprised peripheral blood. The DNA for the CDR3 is TGTGCCAGCAGTGAAAGGGGACTAGCGGTTTACTACGAGCAGTACTTC. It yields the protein CASSERGLAVYYEQYF.